Detailed here is one T cell receptor beta chain. The source of the sample is a study of PD-L1 blockade in urothelial cancer. Repertoires were generated with immunoSEQ multiplex PCR, while TCRdb's copy carries only in-frame clones and drops some. The sample gives about 36,000 clones, approximately 84% of which show up once; 10% is in the top ten. Time point denoted: peripheral blood 6 weeks after treatment start. The sequencing used PBMCs, collected around atezolizumab (anti-PD-L1) treatment. This clonotype was sampled from a man aged 35 to 55 with urothelial cancer.

This chain's CDR3 is CASSPGLAGGPDTQYF. CDR3 coding DNA: TGTGCCAGCAGCCCGGGACTAGCGGGAGGGCCAGATACGCAGTATTTT. The chain carries TRBV9 and TRBJ2-3, with 16 bases that match TRBD2. The germline CDR1 and CDR2 sequences are SGDLS and YYNGEE. After removal of 4 bases from V and 4 bases from J, the junction contained 3 bases not matched to a gene. The CDR3 totals 16 residues.